Sequencing of this T cell receptor beta chain was carried out in a study of lymphopenia after photon versus proton radiotherapy. The assay was immunoSEQ multiplex PCR, and TCRdb's table has in-frame clones only and misses some. This table holds approximately 45,000 clones, over 75% found once. From germline, CDR1 is MNHEY and CDR2 SVGAGI. The ends were cut back, 0 bases at V and 6 bases at J, with 8 bases in the middle. The CDR3 is 14 residues long. The source of this sequence is a man aged 40-50 years with gastric cancer. The V call is TRBV6-5, the J call TRBJ2-2; no definite D call. The sample was peripheral blood, taken from a patient treated with photon-based radiotherapy. The CDR3 spells CASSYSRRAGELFF. The CDR3 DNA reads TGTGCCAGCAGTTACTCACGGAGAGCCGGGGAGCTGTTTTTT.